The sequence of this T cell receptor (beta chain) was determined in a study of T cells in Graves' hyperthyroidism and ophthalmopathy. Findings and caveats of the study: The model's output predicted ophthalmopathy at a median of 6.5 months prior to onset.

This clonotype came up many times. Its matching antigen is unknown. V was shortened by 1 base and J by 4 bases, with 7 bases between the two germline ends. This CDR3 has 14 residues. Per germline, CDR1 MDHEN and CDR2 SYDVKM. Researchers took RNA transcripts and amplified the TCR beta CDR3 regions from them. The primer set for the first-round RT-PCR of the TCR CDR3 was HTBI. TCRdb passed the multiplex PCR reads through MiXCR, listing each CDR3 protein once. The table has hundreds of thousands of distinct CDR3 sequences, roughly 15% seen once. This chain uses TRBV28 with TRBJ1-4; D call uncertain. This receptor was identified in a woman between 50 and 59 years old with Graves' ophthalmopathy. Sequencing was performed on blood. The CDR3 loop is CASSLSGINEKLFF. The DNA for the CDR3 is TGTGCCAGCAGTTTATCTGGGATTAATGAAAAACTGTTTTTT.